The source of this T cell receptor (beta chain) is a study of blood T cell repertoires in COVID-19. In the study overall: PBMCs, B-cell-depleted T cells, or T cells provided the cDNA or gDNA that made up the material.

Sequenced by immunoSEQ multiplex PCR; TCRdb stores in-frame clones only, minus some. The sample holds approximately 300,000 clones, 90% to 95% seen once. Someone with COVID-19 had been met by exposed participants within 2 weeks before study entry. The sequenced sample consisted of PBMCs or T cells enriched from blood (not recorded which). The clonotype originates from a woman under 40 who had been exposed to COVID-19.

CDR3 sequence: CSAPDRESYTF. The CDR3 region has the DNA TGCAGTGCGCCCGACAGGGAAAGCTACACCTTC. This rearrangement joins TRBV20-1 to TRBJ1-2; TRBD1 matches 7 bases. The trim removed 6 bases at V and 9 bases at J, leaving 7 bases unmatched. The CDR3 consists of 11 residues. Per germline, CDR1 DFQATT and CDR2 SNEGSKA (reference sequence).